The sequence of this TCR beta chain was determined in a study of technical replicates of blood from a few donors. Produced via immunoSEQ multiplex PCR; TCRdb's table is partial and in-frame only. Of 75,000 to 100,000 clones listed, about 93% are singletons. The sequence derives from a human donor in good health. The sample consisted of T cells isolated from PBMCs.

CDR3 loop: CASSLGLGGDYGYTF. DNA of the CDR3: TGCGCCAGCAGCTTGGGGCTCGGGGGGGACTATGGCTACACCTTC. The rearrangement joins TRBV5-1 to TRBJ1-2; perhaps TRBD1 as D (5 bases). CDR3 length: 15 amino acids. Looked up from germline, CDR1 is SGHRS and CDR2 is YFSETQ. Trimming pared 0 bases from V and 3 bases from J, leaving 12 bases between.